Sequencing of this T cell receptor (beta chain) was carried out in a study of OX40 agonist ivuxolimab in advanced cancers. Study overall: Eligibility rules accepted prior anti-PD-1, anti-PD-L1 or anti-CTLA-4 therapy, and roughly 40% had some.

Points from the study as a whole: Low levels of normalized T-cell clonal expansion also appeared in some nonresponders. The specificity for antigen of the expanded peripheral T cells was not determined. Doses of 0.1 to 3.0 mg/kg were accompanied by clonal expansion of CD4+ and CD8+ blood T cells by week 6.

TCRdb keeps only in-frame clones here, not all; method: immunoSEQ multiplex PCR. The sample lists about 71,000 clones; about 91% were seen once. This clone came up once. The antigen remains undetermined. The sample here was CD4+ or CD8+ T cells sorted from blood, taken in a trial of the OX40 agonist ivuxolimab. This receptor was taken from an adult with an advanced solid tumor such as melanoma, head and neck, liver or kidney cancer.

The CDR3 here is CASGTSLGELFF. The CDR3 DNA follows: TGCGCCAGCGGGACTAGTTTAGGGGAGCTGTTTTTT. V usage is TRBV23-1 and J usage is TRBJ2-2; 8 nucleotides align to TRBD2. TRBV23-1 is annotated as an ORF whose role is uncertain. V dropped 8 bases and J dropped 8; count of bases not matched to a gene: 4. The CDR3 is made up of 12 amino acids.